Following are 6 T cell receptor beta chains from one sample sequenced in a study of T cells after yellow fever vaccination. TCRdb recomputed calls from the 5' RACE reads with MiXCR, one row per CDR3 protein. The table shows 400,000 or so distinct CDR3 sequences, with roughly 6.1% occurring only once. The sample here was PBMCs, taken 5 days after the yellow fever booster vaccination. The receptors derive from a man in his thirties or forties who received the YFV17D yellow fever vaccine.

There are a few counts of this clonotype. CDR3 region: CASSLGLAYNQPQHF. The CDR3, as DNA: TGTGCCAGCAGCTTGGGTCTGGCTTACAATCAGCCCCAGCATTTT. V and J are TRBV5-5 and TRBJ1-5; D unresolved. V was trimmed by 0 bases and J by 3 bases, leaving 10 bases between them. Germline V CDR1 and CDR2: SGHKS, YYEKEE (reference sequence). This CDR3 has 15 residues.

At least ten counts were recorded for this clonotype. The CDR3 sequence: CSARDLGGGSYEQYF. CDR3 coding DNA: TGCAGTGCTAGAGATCTGGGGGGCGGCTCCTACGAGCAGTACTTC. The gene calls are TRBV20-1 and TRBJ2-7, with D perhaps matching TRBD1 or TRBD2 (6 bases each). Per germline, CDR1 DFQATT and CDR2 SNEGSKA (reference sequence). V was shortened by 0 bases and J by 0 bases, with 12 bases between the two germline ends. CDR3 size: 15 residues.

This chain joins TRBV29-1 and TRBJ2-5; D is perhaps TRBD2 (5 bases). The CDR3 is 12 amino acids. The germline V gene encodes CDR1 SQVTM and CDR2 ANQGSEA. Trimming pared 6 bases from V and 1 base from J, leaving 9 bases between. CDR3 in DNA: TGCAGCGTGGTCGGGATCCAAGAGACCCAGTACTTC. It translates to CSVVGIQETQYF.

The CDR3 DNA sequence: TGCGCCAGCAGCCAAGATTGGGATAGCGTGAACACCGGGGAGCTGTTTTTT. It yields the protein CASSQDWDSVNTGELFF. The rearrangement uses TRBV4-3 and TRBJ2-2; possible D gene TRBD2, 5 bases. CDR1 and CDR2 from the germline V gene are LGHNA and YSLEER. The germline V and J ends were trimmed by 0 bases and 1 base, with 12 bases remaining between them. The CDR3 is 17 residues long.

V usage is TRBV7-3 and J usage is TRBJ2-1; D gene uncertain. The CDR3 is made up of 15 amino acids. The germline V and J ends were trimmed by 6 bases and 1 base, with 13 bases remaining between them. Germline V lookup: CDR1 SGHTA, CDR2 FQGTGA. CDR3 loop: CASSLGNPSYNEQFF. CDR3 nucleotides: TGTGCCAGCAGTTTGGGCAATCCTTCCTACAATGAGCAGTTCTTC.

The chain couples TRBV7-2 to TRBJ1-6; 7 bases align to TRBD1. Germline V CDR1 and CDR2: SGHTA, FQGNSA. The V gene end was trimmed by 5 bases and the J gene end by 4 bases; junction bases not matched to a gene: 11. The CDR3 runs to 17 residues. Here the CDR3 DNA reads TGTGCCAGCAGCCCCCCTACCGGGACAGCTTATAATTCACCCCTCCACTTT. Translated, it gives CASSPPTGTAYNSPLHF.